This T cell receptor beta chain comes out of a study of cytotoxic CD8 clonotypes in ibrutinib-treated CLL (dated by TCRdb to the early 2020s). Study-level background: The cohort was composed of about 10 relapsed/refractory and around 14 treatment-naive patients; IGHV unmutated status was identified in roughly 17 patients. Partial responses were observed in some 24 patients and complete responses in 2; after a median follow-up of around 68 months, remission was maintained in about 15 patients and progression was observed in approximately 12. Patients were still on ibrutinib when every remission and progressive disease sample was collected. Cryopreserved peripheral blood mononuclear cells were collected before treatment, at response, and at either disease progression or sustained remission. Longitudinal samples were available for about 30% of the roughly 90 trial participants. Samples averaged around 280,000 productive templates and around 91,000 productive rearrangements. Response samples were taken after a median of 12 months on treatment, ranging from about 6 to 40 months.

Overall study results and their limits: An increase in clonality was observed at ibrutinib response, with clonality remaining stable during sustained remission and falling back toward baseline at progression. Baseline clonality exceeded that of age-matched healthy donors and correlated strongly with circulating CD8+ T-cell counts. Sampling times were not matched between patients in sustained remission and patients whose disease was progressing, and lymph node repertoires were not examined. Public clonotypes were rare and either contracted or stayed stable during treatment, and the rise in clonality at ibrutinib response reflected the expansion of private clonotypes.

What the time point label conveys for this sample: progressive disease on ibrutinib. For TCR beta library preparation, approximately 2 micrograms of genomic DNA were extracted from the cryopreserved PBMCs. Longitudinal blood samples from CLL patients on ibrutinib monotherapy underwent high-throughput TCR beta sequencing. The patients were enrolled in a single-center, open-label phase 2 trial of ibrutinib monotherapy. A note on this clone: It lacks a known antigen. No much larger clonotype is one base removed from it; base qualities were not supplied.

On a MiSeq, deep resolution sequencing aimed for a depth between 1 in 1 million and 1 in 200,000 T cells, with each clonotype covered about 9.2x on average. TCR beta libraries were generated with the immunoSEQ hsTCRB Kit. In the authors' own workflow: Data were analyzed with ImmunoSEQ Data Assistant and ImmunoSEQ Analyzer, with V, D and J genes assigned per IMGT definitions. Clonality, which ranges from 0 to 1, was calculated by subtracting the normalized Shannon entropy of productive rearrangement frequencies from one. Only overrepresented clonotypes making up at least 0.05% of each patient's repertoire were included in the public clonotype analysis. Some 13 age-matched healthy donor repertoires from immuneACCESS served as clonality controls. Not all clones reach the TCRdb copy of this immuneACCESS table, which keeps in-frame sequences only. Checked studies attribute under half of the gap to unresolved V genes and leave the rest unexplained. V and J calls and clone size come straight from that table; D and trimming were deduced from the DNA. This sample comprises about 72,000 clones, 70% to 90% of them detected only once. In total, the top ten clones hold approximately 7.7% of the sample.

The specimen comprised PBMCs, sampled at disease progression, from a patient treated with ibrutinib. The receptor's source is a human donor with chronic lymphocytic leukemia.

The CDR3 reads CASSRQGSDTQYF. In nucleotides, the sequence is TGTGCCAGCAGCAGACAGGGATCGGATACGCAGTATTTT. Here the chain combines TRBV7-6 and TRBJ2-3, with TRBD1 matching 7 junction bases. V has 5 bases trimmed and J has 6 bases trimmed; junction bases matching no gene number 5. The CDR3 measures 13 amino acids from cysteine to phenylalanine. The only DNA kept is the CDR3, 39 bases in frame from the first base. Reading the germline V gene gives CDR1 SGHVS and CDR2 FNYEAQ.